These 18 T cell receptor beta chains originate from one sample sequenced in a study of beta chain features in type 1 diabetes. The entirety of the isolated RNA underwent reverse transcription, so expressed TCRB transcripts were sequenced. The assay was immunoSEQ multiplex PCR, and TCRdb's table has in-frame clones only and misses some. The table has about 140,000 clones, 9% to 10% seen once. The specimen sequenced was central memory CD4+ T cells from blood. These receptors all stem from a woman aged 35 to 49 in good health.

This clone has just a few counts. V gene TRBV6-5 combines with J gene TRBJ2-2, with 7 bases matching TRBD1. Trimming took 2 bases from V and 1 from J; bases not matched to a gene: 1. Per the germline V gene, CDR1 is MNHEY and CDR2 is SVGAGI. The CDR3 is made up of 15 amino acids. The chain's CDR3 is CASSYPGGNTGELFF. CDR3 in DNA: TGTGCCAGCAGTTACCCAGGGGGGAACACCGGGGAGCTGTTTTTT.

The V gene is TRBV11-2, the J gene TRBJ1-1, with 8 bases aligning to TRBD1. The germline gives CDR1 SGHAT, CDR2 FQNNGV. The CDR3 runs 16 residues. V was pared by 1 base and J by 4 bases, with 8 bases of the junction left unmatched. The CDR3 DNA follows: TGTGCCAGCAGCTTAGGCCGACAGGGGTCAACCACTGAAGCTTTCTTT. Amino acid sequence: CASSLGRQGSTTEAFF.

V usage is TRBV4-3 and J usage is TRBJ1-6; 10 bases fit TRBD1. CDR1 and CDR2 from the germline V gene are LGHNA and YSLEER. There are 16 residues in the CDR3. The J segment lost 12 bases and the V segment lost 0 bases, leaving 8 bases of the junction unmatched. CDR3 sequence: CASSQDRTGGFLPLHF. The CDR3 DNA follows: TGCGCCAGCAGCCAAGACCGGACAGGGGGATTCTTACCCCTCCACTTT.

This clone was detected many times. The chain recombines TRBV4-1 with TRBJ2-1; 9 nucleotides align to TRBD1. CDR3 length: 16 amino acids. V lost 4 bases to trimming and J lost 0 bases; unmatched junction nucleotides: 4. Germline V gene sequence: CDR1 MGHRA, CDR2 YSYEKL. The CDR3 DNA is TGCGCCAGCAGCCGGGGGACAGGGAGCTCCTACAATGAGCAGTTCTTC. Amino acids: CASSRGTGSSYNEQFF.

On this clone itself: This likely comes from a read error, as the CDR3 has no conserved phenylalanine or tryptophan at its end. The V gene is TRBV9, the J gene TRBJ2-2; D unresolved. Germline V gives CDR1 SGDLS, CDR2 YYNGEE. Trimming removed 4 bases from V and 11 bases from J, with 12 bases in between. The CDR3 is made up of 12 amino acids. In DNA form, the CDR3 reads TGTGCCAGCAGCCCCGCCTGGAGCGAGCTGTTTGTT. Translation gives CASSPAWSELFV.

Worth noting for this clone: The conserved closing phenylalanine or tryptophan is absent in this CDR3, likely reflecting a read error. The chain employs TRBV9 and TRBJ2-7, with D perhaps TRBD2 (5 bases). Germline CDR1 reads SGDLS; CDR2 reads YYNGEE. The CDR3 contains 14 residues. The V and J ends lost 4 bases and 6 bases respectively, with 17 bases between them. The CDR3 bases are TGTGCCAGCAGCTCAAGCCCTACAGAGGGCGAGCAGTACCTC. Translating gives CASSSSPTEGEQYL.

This clone was observed a handful of times. The genes are TRBV9 and TRBJ2-7, with unresolved D. CDR1 and CDR2 from the germline V gene are SGDLS and YYNGEE. Trimming left V 0 bases short and J 7 bases short, with 17 bases between. The CDR3 is made up of 15 amino acids. CDR3 coding DNA: TGTGCCAGCAGCGTAGGGAGTGCGCGGTTAGGTGAGCAGTACTTC. This codes for CASSVGSARLGEQYF.

This sequence joins TRBV5-1 and TRBJ1-6; 9 bases map to TRBD1. CDR3 length: 16 amino acids. The germline CDR1 and CDR2 sequences are SGHRS and YFSETQ. J gave up 8 bases and V 4 bases, and 10 bases lay outside the gene matches. The CDR3, as DNA: TGCGCCAGCAGCCAGCAGGACAGGGGAGAAGATTCACCCCTCCACTTT. This codes for CASSQQDRGEDSPLHF.

This clone occurred a few times. The chain combines TRBV11-2 with TRBJ2-2, with D perhaps matching TRBD1 (6 bases). V lost 7 bases, J lost 9 bases, and 12 bases lay in between. The CDR3 totals 12 residues. CDR1 SGHAT and CDR2 FQNNGV come from the germline V gene. The CDR3 sequence: CASKTGLRELFF. The CDR3 DNA sequence: TGTGCCAGCAAAACAGGGTTGAGGGAGCTGTTTTTT.

This clone was counted between two and nine times. This chain uses TRBV6-5 with TRBJ2-1; 13 positions match TRBD2. J lost 8 bases, V lost 5 bases, and 6 bases had no gene match. Germline lookup yields CDR1 MNHEY and CDR2 SVGAGI. The CDR3 has 15 amino acids. The CDR3 is CASSNRLAGGYEQFF. In nucleotides, the CDR3 is TGTGCCAGCAGTAACAGACTAGCGGGGGGATATGAGCAGTTCTTC.

This clone has more than one count but fewer than ten. This CDR3 is CSARTGGELFF. CDR3 DNA: TGCAGTGCTAGAACGGGCGGGGAGCTGTTTTTT. The chain couples TRBV20-1 to TRBJ2-2; D call uncertain. CDR1 DFQATT and CDR2 SNEGSKA come from the germline V gene (reference sequence). Trimming cost V 2 bases and J 7 bases, with 5 bases left between them. The CDR3 contains 11 residues.

In this sample, this clone turned up a few times. The chain is built from TRBV2 and TRBJ2-5; no reliable D call. Between the trimmed V and J ends, which lost 6 bases and 1 base, there was a span of 12 bases. In germline, CDR1 is SNHLY, CDR2 FYNNEI. The CDR3 consists of 14 residues. CDR3: CASSLRSTQETQYF. The CDR3 coding sequence is TGTGCCAGCAGCCTACGGAGCACCCAAGAGACCCAGTACTTC.

V and J are TRBV9 and TRBJ2-3; tentatively, D is TRBD1 (7 bases). The CDR3 totals 14 residues. Per the germline V gene, CDR1 is SGDLS and CDR2 is YYNGEE. Trimming shortened V by 0 bases and J by 5 bases, and 10 bases separated the two germline ends. The CDR3 sequence: CASSVEQGGDTQYF. In DNA, the CDR3 is TGTGCCAGCAGCGTAGAGCAGGGGGGAGATACGCAGTATTTT.

The table lists this clone with a few counts. V is TRBV10-3 and J is TRBJ2-3; TRBD2 agrees at 12 bases. The CDR3 contains 15 residues. Trimming at V came to 6 bases and at J to 4 bases, leaving 5 bases not matched to a gene. Germline V gene lookup returns CDR1 ENHRY and CDR2 SYGVKD. The CDR3 nucleotides read TGTGCCATCAGAGCTAGCGGGGGGGCCTCAGATACGCAGTATTTT. Protein: CAIRASGGASDTQYF.

There are a few counts of this clone. The CDR3 DNA reads TGTGCCAGCAGCTTAGAGGGTCCAGGGGCAAGCGCCGGGGAGCTGTTTTTT. This codes for CASSLEGPGASAGELFF. This chain joins TRBV7-6 and TRBJ2-2; possibly TRBD1 for D (6 bases). Between the trimmed V and J ends, which lost 1 base and 6 bases, there was a span of 18 bases. CDR1 SGHVS and CDR2 FNYEAQ come from the germline V gene. CDR3 length: 17 amino acids.

This chain links TRBV5-1 with TRBJ2-2, with TRBD2 matching 11 bases. The CDR3 length is 15 residues. Trimming cost V 4 bases and J 1 base; bases outside gene matches: 0. Per germline, CDR1 SGHRS and CDR2 YFSETQ. The CDR3 DNA follows: TGCGCCAGCAGCGGGACTAGCGGGAACACCGGGGAGCTGTTTTTT. Translating it yields CASSGTSGNTGELFF.

This rearrangement joins TRBV7-9 to TRBJ1-1, with a tentative D call TRBD1 (6 bases). The CDR3 contains 13 residues. Germline CDR1 reads SEHNR; CDR2 reads FQNEAQ (reference sequence). Trimming took 2 bases from V and 3 from J, leaving 7 bases between them. CDR3 sequence: CASSLNRDTEAFF. As DNA, the CDR3 is TGTGCCAGCAGCTTAAACAGGGACACTGAAGCTTTCTTT.

V usage is TRBV5-1 and J usage is TRBJ2-3; D unclear. In germline, CDR1 is SGHRS, CDR2 YFSETQ. The CDR3 spans 14 residues. V was trimmed by 4 bases and J by 1 base, leaving 10 bases between them. The DNA of the CDR3 is TGCGCCAGCAGCCCGAGAGAGGGCACAGATACGCAGTATTTT. Residues: CASSPREGTDTQYF.